Reported below is one TCR beta chain. Its antigen specificity is not known. No base quality values were provided; no much bigger clone lies one nucleotide off. The donors were healthy, HIV-negative adults with no recently reported acute infections or vaccinations. Only Caucasian adults living in Nashville, Tennessee, USA were represented among the donors. CD4+ T cells were enriched by magnetic negative selection; naive cells were then positively selected on CD45RA, and the negative fraction formed the memory subset. Blood was collected by leukapheresis, and PBMCs were isolated by Ficoll-Histopaque density gradient centrifugation and then cryopreserved in liquid nitrogen vapor phase. Purity and quantity of every magnetically sorted T cell population were checked by analytical flow cytometry. Each sorted fraction had its genomic DNA isolated and then quantified by UV absorbance on a Nanodrop 2000c.

Using the deep immunoSEQ assay, multiplex PCR amplified TCR CDR3 regions from genomic DNA. For each cell subset, the extracted genomic DNA was distributed evenly across all wells of several immunoSEQ 96-well plates, and each plate served as one replicate. For sorted subsets, each replicate PCR was loaded with 200 ng genomic DNA, equivalent to 30,000 or so T cell genomes. Purified libraries were quantified with a Qubit 3.0 fluorometer, sized on a Bioanalyzer 2100, and re-quantified with the KAPA Library Quantification kit. Each immunoSEQ 96-well plate was sequenced on its own single-read 150-cycle Illumina NextSeq 550 flow cell. Per the source publication's procedure: The immunoSEQ output contained only junctional sequences without quality scores, so filtering could not match that applied to full-length reads. Sequences were annotated with PyIR, a Python wrapper for IgBLAST v1.9, using IMGT germline references to assign V/J genes and CDR3. Reads were removed for weak V/J assignments (E-value above 1e-6), missing CDR3, stop codons, out-of-frame junctions, or ambiguous translated residues. V3J clonotypes were defined as sequences sharing the same inferred V gene, J gene, and CDR3 amino acid sequence. Percentage overlap between repertoires was calculated by dividing the number of shared unique clonotypes by the size of the smaller repertoire. Three approaches were used to assess repertoire richness: RTK rarefaction, the Chao1 estimator, and Recon v2.1 estimates of unobserved clonotypes. OLGA was used to compute generation probabilities for all TCRbeta clonotypes that the gDNA method yielded from a handful of donors. Drawn from immuneACCESS, this table holds only the in-frame rearrangements with V and J called that TCRdb kept. Clones are partly lost; checked studies trace under half to an unresolved V gene and leave the rest unexplained. That table gives V, J and clone size, and the DNA gave D and trimming. Here the sample has roughly 2.2 million clones; 85% to 95% occur a single time. The ten largest clones represent about 0.41% of the sample.

The CDR3 sequence holds 17 residues, the cysteine and phenylalanine included. Only the CDR3 part of the read is kept: 51 bases, read in frame from the first base. Unmatched junction bases come to 10, with V trimmed by 1 base and J by 5 bases. Per the germline V gene, MNHNS is the CDR1 and SASEGT is the CDR2. The data originate from a study of shared clonotypes between healthy human individuals (dated by TCRdb to the early 2020s). At the level of the whole study: The cohort comprised two women and three men aged 18 to 49 years. For each donor, CD4 naive and CD4 memory were each run on three plates, CD8 naive on two plates, and CD8 memory on one plate. To estimate repertoire size and how much clonotypes are shared between individuals, the study performed deep sequencing of blood TCR repertoires from a handful of healthy adults. To increase sequencing depth and limit assay-specific biases, TCR repertoire library preparation and sequencing were carried out by different laboratories using diverse techniques. Each donor's leukapheresis produced roughly between roughly 0.9 and 9 billion PBMCs.

On the study overall, not on this receptor specifically: Because the study included a small number of donors, the genetic and exposure-history diversity represented was limited. Pairwise subsampling led to the expectation that sequencing depth would affect the degree of clonotype sharing among donors. Rarefaction of sorted-subset datasets indicated incomplete sequencing despite the large sequencing depth. Sharing across a few donors was observed for approximately 4.6% of naive CD4, 3% to 4% of naive CD8, 2% to 2.5% of memory CD4, and 0.4% of memory CD8 clonotypes. Higher generation probabilities were observed for clonotypes shared by all four sorted-subset donors than for non-shared clonotypes. Sampling was restricted to blood, and TCR repertoires in tissues likely differ from the TCR repertoires found in blood. Estimated clonotype richness was generally larger for naive than for memory subsets.

Source material: naive CD4+ T cells from PBMCs. This sample's cell subset or site label indicates: CD45RA+ positively selected. The receptor was derived from a man younger than 30 in good health. Some clones in this sample may be carry-over from other donors' samples. The sequence links TRBV6-1 to TRBJ2-7; 11 bases in the middle match TRBD1. The DNA sequence is given as TGTGCCAGCAGTGAAGTTGTGGGGACAGGGGGTCGCAACGAGCAGTACTTC. Translated, this gives CASSEVVGTGGRNEQYF.